This TCR beta chain was retrieved from a study of EBV T-cell therapy then PD-1 blockade in nasopharyngeal carcinoma. The germline CDR1 and CDR2 sequences are SEHNR and FQNEAQ (reference sequence). V was trimmed by 1 base and J by 5 bases, leaving 2 bases between them. There are 12 residues in the CDR3. Sample treatment: AdE1-LMPpoly-expanded autologous EBV-specific T-cell therapy followed by anti-PD-1 nivolumab. The protocol was immunoSEQ multiplex PCR, while the TCRdb copy is restricted to in-frame clones and leaves out a portion. Among roughly 22,000 clones listed, 82% were seen once. This clone appeared a few times. The antigen remains undetermined.

Sequenced here: CD8+ T cells from blood, sampled at day -245 from a patient whose treatment included autologous EBV-specific T cells and nivolumab. The receptor was isolated from a man aged 35-49 years with nasopharyngeal carcinoma. The rearrangement uses TRBV7-9 and TRBJ2-2; D not certain. In DNA, the CDR3 is TGTGCCAGCAGCTTAGGGACCGGGGAGCTGTTTTTT. Its translation: CASSLGTGELFF.